This T cell receptor beta chain was recorded in a study of T cell responses to AZD1222 COVID-19 vaccine. Study at large: Second-dose groups at about 4 or about 12 weeks were pooled.

With regard to this clone: Its matching antigen is unknown.

The CDR3 loop spans 15 amino acids. The V gene's germline CDR1 is LNHDA and CDR2 SQIVND (reference sequence). After removal of 5 bases from V and 6 bases from J, the junction contained 8 bases not matched to a gene. The protocol was immunoSEQ multiplex PCR, while the TCRdb copy is restricted to in-frame clones and leaves out a portion. The data show tens of thousands of clones, with under 95% seen just once and less than 6.5% held by the top ten. Study conclusions and caveats: Breadth and depth of Spike-specific TCRs rose after two AZD1222 doses. Spike-wide coverage was observed for vaccine-associated CD4 TCRs, with dominant responses at 160-218 and 743-854. The sample set comprised mostly white British donors with more females, and clonal diversity was possibly underestimated.

The clonotype comes from an adult in good health. This sample comprised peripheral blood, obtained on day 0 of AZD1222 vaccination. This chain joins TRBV19 and TRBJ1-2; TRBD1 agrees at 11 bases. In DNA form, the CDR3 reads TGTGCCAGTAGTGCGGACCGGGACAGGGGGGATGGCTACACCTTC. The encoded protein is CASSADRDRGDGYTF.